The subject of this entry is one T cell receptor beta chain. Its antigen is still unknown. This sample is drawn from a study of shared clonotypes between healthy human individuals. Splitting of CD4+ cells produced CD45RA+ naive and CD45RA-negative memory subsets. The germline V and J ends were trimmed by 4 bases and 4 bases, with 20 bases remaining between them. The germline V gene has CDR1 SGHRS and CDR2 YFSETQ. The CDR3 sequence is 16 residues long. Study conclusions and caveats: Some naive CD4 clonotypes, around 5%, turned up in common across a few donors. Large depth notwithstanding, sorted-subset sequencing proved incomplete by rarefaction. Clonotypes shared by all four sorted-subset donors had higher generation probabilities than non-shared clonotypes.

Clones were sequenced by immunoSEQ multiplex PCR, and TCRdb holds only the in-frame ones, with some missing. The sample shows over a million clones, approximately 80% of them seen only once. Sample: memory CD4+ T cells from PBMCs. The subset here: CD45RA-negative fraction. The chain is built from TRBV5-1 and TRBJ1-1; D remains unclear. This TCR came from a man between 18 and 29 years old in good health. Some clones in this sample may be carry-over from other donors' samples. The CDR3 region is CASSRTPNSDRTEAFF. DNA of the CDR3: TGCGCCAGCAGCAGAACGCCCAACAGTGACCGCACTGAAGCTTTCTTT.